This TCR beta chain came from a study of T cells in Graves' hyperthyroidism and ophthalmopathy. CDR3 length: 13 amino acids. Deletions cut 6 bases from V and 8 bases from J, with 17 bases between. CDR1 and CDR2 from the germline V gene are SGHRS and YFSETQ. A NOSPECS grade of at least 4, a Clinical Activity Score of at least 3 and duration under 3 months were recorded in ophthalmopathy patients. Regions amplified from RNA transcripts were the TCR beta CDR3 regions. HTBI primers were employed in a first-round RT-PCR of the TCR CDR3. TCRdb fed the multiplex PCR reads into MiXCR, producing one record per CDR3 protein. Among over 400,000 distinct CDR3 sequences, over 12% were seen once, and the ten largest hold around 14%.

This TCR was sampled from a man between 18 and 29 years old with Graves' ophthalmopathy. The genes are TRBV5-1 and TRBJ1-2, with D uncertain. Material for sequencing was blood. CDR3 DNA sequence: TGCGCCAGCACTCCCGAGGTTGGTAGAGGCTACACCTTC. It specifies CASTPEVGRGYTF.